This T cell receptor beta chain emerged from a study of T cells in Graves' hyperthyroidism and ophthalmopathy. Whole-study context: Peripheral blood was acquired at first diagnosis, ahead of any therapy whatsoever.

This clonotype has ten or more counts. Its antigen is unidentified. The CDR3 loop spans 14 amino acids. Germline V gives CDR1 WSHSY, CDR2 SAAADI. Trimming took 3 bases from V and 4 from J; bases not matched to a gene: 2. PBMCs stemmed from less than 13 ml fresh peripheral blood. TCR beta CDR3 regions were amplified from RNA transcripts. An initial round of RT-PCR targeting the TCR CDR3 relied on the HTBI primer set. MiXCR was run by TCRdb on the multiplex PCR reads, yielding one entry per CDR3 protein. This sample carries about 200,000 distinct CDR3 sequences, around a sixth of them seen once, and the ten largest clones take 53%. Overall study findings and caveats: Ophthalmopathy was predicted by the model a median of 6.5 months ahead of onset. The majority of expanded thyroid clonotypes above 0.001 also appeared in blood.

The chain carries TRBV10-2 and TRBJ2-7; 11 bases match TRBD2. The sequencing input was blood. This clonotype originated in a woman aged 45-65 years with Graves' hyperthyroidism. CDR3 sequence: CASSELAGVYEQYF. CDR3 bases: TGCGCCAGCAGTGAACTAGCGGGAGTTTACGAGCAGTACTTC.